This T cell receptor beta chain was profiled in a study of blood T cell repertoires in COVID-19 (dated by TCRdb to the early 2020s). Background for the entire study: The collaborator samples originated in the United States, Italy and Spain and spanned the acute and convalescent phases of COVID-19. Sample metadata almost always included a de-identified subject ID, COVID-19 status, age in years and sex. The repertoires were released in a freely available public database intended as a resource for research on the immune response to SARS-CoV-2. The prospective study material was composed of cDNA or gDNA derived from T cells, B-cell-depleted T cells, or PBMCs. Samples were obtained from the ongoing ImmuneRACE study (first 160 participants) and from 950 to 1,500 subjects provided by 6 global collaborators. Subjects who had been exposed to COVID-19, were actively infected with it, or had recovered from it provided the deeply sampled blood TCRbeta repertoires that made up the dataset. Where HLA class I and class II types were available, the types were taken from metadata supplied by the sample provider, not from assay-based typing.

TCRbeta CDR3 regions were amplified from genomic DNA using the immunoSEQ Assay, a bias-controlled multiplex PCR. The study's processing was this. The number of nucleated cells in each sample was estimated by amplification of reference gene primers within the assay. To quantify the absolute abundance of each unique TCRbeta CDR3 rearrangement, sequence reads were collapsed and filtered. For each sample, productive Simpson clonality was calculated by taking the square root of Simpson's diversity index across productive rearrangements. TCRdb took over this immuneACCESS table, retaining in-frame rearrangements with V and J assigned. Such tables are incomplete; in checked studies, under half of the missing clones stem from an unresolved V gene, and the remainder is unexplained. That table furnishes V, J and clone size, whereas the DNA furnished D and trimming. For this sample the table gives around 230,000 clones, of which around 92% were detected only once. The ten largest make up 3.5% to 4% of the sample.

Enrolling through a virtual design, the prospective study's participants ranged in age from roughly 18 to 90 years and lived across roughly 24 United States geographic areas. To assign participants to cohorts, the prospective study relied on clinical history that participants themselves reported in a screening survey and a study questionnaire. Each participant in the prospective study had whole blood, serum and a nasopharyngeal or oropharyngeal swab collected by mobile phlebotomists. Participants in the prospective study had the option to provide additional blood draws and questionnaires over a 2-month period. Prospective study blood samples were shipped either frozen or at room temperature before DNA extraction. Remarks on this clone: This receptor's antigen is unknown. No much larger clonotype is one base removed from it; base qualities were not supplied.

V drops 1 base and J drops 4 bases, leaving 13 bases in between. CDR1 and CDR2 are drawn from the germline V gene: MNHNS, SASEGT. The CDR3 holds 15 amino acids from the cysteine to the phenylalanine. Only the CDR3 part of the read is kept: 45 bases, read in frame from the first base. Study-level results and caveats: How much clinical and demographic metadata was included differed by source and by participant, and the metadata was provided uncurated.

Specimen: PBMCs or T cells enriched from blood (not recorded which). The chain is made from TRBV6-1 and TRBJ1-1; no D gene can be assigned with confidence. The clonotype was recovered from a young woman with acute COVID-19. CDR3 reads: CASSEGPTHGTEAFF. The nucleotide sequence is TGTGCCAGCAGTGAAGGTCCAACTCACGGCACTGAAGCTTTCTTT.